This T cell receptor (beta chain) was found in a study of chemoradiotherapy in HPV16-positive cancers. Study as a whole: A couple of HPV16-positive patients' cells yielded candidate HPV-specific clones and common motifs.

There are a few counts of this clone. What it recognizes is unknown. Repertoires were sampled repeatedly during chemoradiotherapy. General study results and limits: Functional assays defining HPV-specific T cells used only two HPV16-positive patients. HPV-responsive T-cell expansion during chemoradiotherapy was linked to improved recurrence-free survival in HPV16-positive patients.

The assay was immunoSEQ multiplex PCR, and TCRdb's table has in-frame clones only and misses some. The table lists about 35,000 clones, about 88% of them singletons. In germline, CDR1 is SEHNR, CDR2 FQNEAQ (reference sequence). The V segment lost 3 bases and the J segment 10 bases; nucleotides outside the gene matches: 8. The CDR3 contains 13 residues. The J gene is TRBJ1-2, the V gene TRBV7-9; TRBD1 aligns across 7 bases. This TCR was recovered from a human donor with HPV-associated anogenital cancer. Sample: blood, taken from a patient who underwent chemoradiotherapy. The CDR3, as DNA: TGTGCCAGCAGCTTCCGGGACAGCCTGACCTACACCTTC. Protein product: CASSFRDSLTYTF.